Presented here are 25 T cell receptor beta chains from one specimen sequenced in a study of blood T cell repertoires in COVID-19. Clones were sequenced by immunoSEQ multiplex PCR, and TCRdb holds only the in-frame ones, with some missing. The sample includes hundreds of thousands of clones, roughly 86% of them seen just once. The sample comprised peripheral blood. The source of these receptors is a woman in her forties or fifties who had recovered from COVID-19.

The CDR3 reads CASSAQRLGSSEAFF. CDR3 in DNA: TGTGCCAGCAGTGCGCAACGGTTAGGGAGTAGTGAAGCTTTCTTT. V gene TRBV2 combines with J gene TRBJ1-1; D remains unclear. The V gene lost 4 bases and the J gene lost 7 bases, with 19 bases spanning the gap. Germline loops: CDR1 SNHLY, CDR2 FYNNEI. The CDR3 has 15 amino acids.

V gene TRBV20-1 combines with J gene TRBJ2-5; the D is unclear. The ends were cut back, 5 bases at V and 1 base at J, with 5 bases in the middle. This CDR3 is 11 amino acids long. CDR1 and CDR2 from the germline V gene are DFQATT and SNEGSKA (reference sequence). The CDR3 reads CSAQFQETQYF. The CDR3 DNA reads as TGCAGTGCTCAGTTCCAAGAGACCCAGTACTTC.

The chain links TRBV9 to TRBJ1-2, with D possibly being TRBD1 (5 bases). Germline values: CDR1 SGDLS, CDR2 YYNGEE. Trimming took 2 bases from V and 8 from J, leaving 16 bases between them. This CDR3 has 14 amino acids. DNA for the CDR3: TGTGCCAGCAGCGTGGGGCCTCTGAACGAAGGCTACACCTTC. It codes for CASSVGPLNEGYTF.

The gene calls are TRBV30 and TRBJ2-3; possible D gene TRBD1, 5 bases. V lost 4 bases and J lost 0, with 14 bases in between. CDR1 is GTSNPN, CDR2 SVGIG, per germline (reference sequence). CDR3 size: 15 residues. The CDR3 DNA reads TGTGCCTGGACGGTGCAGGGTCTGAGCACAGATACGCAGTATTTT. This translates into CAWTVQGLSTDTQYF. The full variable domain, its missing parts supplied by reference TRBV30 and TRBJ2-3, is SQTIHQWPATLVQPVGSPLSLECTVEGTSNPNLYWYRQAAGRGLQLLFYSVGIGQISSEVPQNLSASRPQDRQFILSSKKLLLSDSGFYLCAWTVQGLSTDTQYFGPGTRLTVL.

As regards this clone: Other DNA sequences of this sample code for an identical CDR3. The rearrangement links TRBV9 to TRBJ1-3; 8 nucleotides agree with TRBD1. V was pared by 0 bases and J by 0 bases, with 5 bases of the junction left unmatched. Germline V gene sequence: CDR1 SGDLS, CDR2 YYNGEE. This CDR3 spans 17 amino acids. CDR3 nucleotides: TGTGCCAGCAGCGTAGGCACAGGGGGAAACTCTGGAAACACCATATATTTT. As protein: CASSVGTGGNSGNTIYF.

The chain combines TRBV29-1 with TRBJ1-1, with 7 bases lining up with TRBD1. The V gene's germline CDR1 is SQVTM and CDR2 ANQGSEA. V lost 7 bases, J lost 5 bases, and 13 bases stayed unmatched. This CDR3 is built from 14 residues. CDR3 amino acids: CSGQGRGLRTEAFF. The CDR3 DNA is TGCAGCGGACAGGGTCGAGGGTTAAGGACTGAAGCTTTCTTT. The complete variable domain, with remaining parts taken from reference TRBV29-1 and TRBJ1-1, reads SAVISQKPSRDICQRGTSLTIQCQVDSQVTMMFWYRQQPGQSLTLIATANQGSEATYESGFVIDKFPISRPNLTFSTLTVSNMSPEDSSIYLCSGQGRGLRTEAFFGQGTRLTVV.

The rearrangement uses TRBV6-5 and TRBJ1-6; 12 positions match TRBD1. The CDR3 length is 16 residues. Germline lookup yields CDR1 MNHEY and CDR2 SVGAGI. The ends lost 5 bases at V and 8 bases at J; junction bases unmatched: 7. CDR3 in amino acids: CASSHYGTGGDSPLHF. The CDR3, as DNA: TGTGCCAGCAGTCACTATGGGACAGGGGGCGATTCACCCCTCCACTTT.

The V gene is TRBV19, the J gene TRBJ1-4; 11 bases line up with TRBD1. Per germline, CDR1 LNHDA and CDR2 SQIVND (reference sequence). The CDR3 spans 20 residues. V shed 2 bases, J shed 8 bases, and the junction held 19 bases outside the gene matches. The CDR3 DNA sequence: TGTGCCAGTAGTATACGGTTGGCTCGGACAGGGGGCTCCGTAGGAGAAAAACTGTTTTTT. Its translation is CASSIRLARTGGSVGEKLFF.

The chain recombines TRBV15 with TRBJ2-7, with D maybe TRBD1 (5 bases). Trimming stripped 1 base from V and 4 bases from J, with 8 bases between. Germline V gene lookup returns CDR1 LNHNV and CDR2 YYDKDF (reference sequence). The CDR3 has 13 residues. CDR3 nucleotides: TGTGCCACCAGCAGAGTTCAGGGTTACGAGCAGTACTTC. This translates into CATSRVQGYEQYF.

J is TRBJ1-5 and V is TRBV19; 10 nucleotides align to TRBD1. Germline V gene lookup returns CDR1 LNHDA and CDR2 SQIVND (reference sequence). The CDR3 has 17 amino acids. Losses at the gene ends were 5 bases for V and 0 bases for J; bases not matched to a gene: 7. The CDR3 here is CASSLRTGGGSNQPQHF. DNA for the CDR3: TGTGCCAGTAGTCTTAGGACAGGGGGAGGTAGCAATCAGCCCCAGCATTTT.

This chain links TRBV19 with TRBJ1-5, with TRBD1 matching 8 bases. Germline CDR1 is LNHDA and CDR2 is SQIVND (reference sequence). The CDR3 sequence is 15 residues long. V trimming: 6 bases; J trimming: 7 bases; junction bases outside the gene matches: 11. DNA for the CDR3: TGTGCCAGTAGCAACGGACAGGGCGAGCGGCAGCCCCAGCATTTT. This sequence encodes CASSNGQGERQPQHF.

The rearrangement joins TRBV5-1 to TRBJ2-4; TRBD1 aligns across 8 bases. Trimming at V came to 4 bases and at J to 5 bases, leaving 5 bases not matched to a gene. The V gene's germline CDR1 is SGHRS and CDR2 YFSETQ. This CDR3 has 14 residues. The CDR3 loop reads CASSPGQGENIQYF. The CDR3 DNA is TGCGCCAGCAGCCCAGGACAGGGTGAAAACATTCAGTACTTC. The whole variable domain, remainder taken from reference TRBV5-1 and TRBJ2-4, is KAGVTQTPRYLIKTRGQQVTLSCSPISGHRSVSWYQQTPGQGLQFLFEYFSETQRNKGNFPGRFSGRQFSNSRSEMNVSTLELGDSALYLCASSPGQGENIQYFGAGTRLSVL.

The V call is TRBV18, the J call TRBJ1-2; a weak D match, TRBD1 (6 bases). The germline gives CDR1 KGHSH, CDR2 LQKENI. V shed 4 bases and J shed 2 bases, with 14 bases lying between them. The CDR3 runs to 15 residues. CDR3 sequence: CASSRPGTGNYGYTF. For the CDR3, the DNA is TGTGCCAGCTCACGGCCAGGTACAGGGAACTATGGCTACACCTTC. Full variable domain (rest looked up from reference TRBV18 and TRBJ1-2): NAGVMQNPRHLVRRRGQEARLRCSPMKGHSHVYWYRQLPEEGLKFMVYLQKENIIDESGMPKERFSAEFPKEGPSILRIQQVVRGDSAAYFCASSRPGTGNYGYTFGSGTRLTVV.

J is TRBJ2-7 and V is TRBV28, with D possibly matching TRBD2 (6 bases). This CDR3 has 12 amino acids. In germline, CDR1 is MDHEN, CDR2 SYDVKM. V lost 11 bases and J lost 7, with 18 bases in between. In nucleotides, the CDR3 is TGTGCCTGCCTAAAACGCGCGGGGGAGCAGTACTTC. Its translation: CACLKRAGEQYF.

V and J are TRBV27 and TRBJ2-7; 8 bases match TRBD1. In germline, CDR1 is MNHEY, CDR2 SMNVEV (reference sequence). V was clipped by 8 bases and J by 6 bases; unmatched bases: 12. CDR3 length: 14 amino acids. CDR3 sequence (DNA): TGTGCCAGCGGCTTTTCAGGGGGCTGGGGCGAGCAGTACTTC. Amino acid sequence: CASGFSGGWGEQYF.

V gene TRBV28 combines with J gene TRBJ2-1; 7 bases agree with TRBD1. The CDR3 is made up of 14 amino acids. Germline CDR1 MDHEN, CDR2 SYDVKM. V lost 7 bases, J lost 0 bases, and 3 bases stayed unmatched. The CDR3 sequence is CASNRQGSYNEQFF. Here the CDR3 DNA reads TGTGCCAGCAACCGACAGGGCTCCTACAATGAGCAGTTCTTC. Using reference TRBV28 and TRBJ2-1 for the parts outside the CDR3, the full variable domain is DVKVTQSSRYLVKRTGEKVFLECVQDMDHENMFWYRQDPGLGLRLIYFSYDVKMKEKGDIPEGYSVSREKKERFSLILESASTNQTSMYLCASNRQGSYNEQFFGPGTRLTVL.

The J gene is TRBJ2-3, the V gene TRBV27, with no clear D. Trimming removed 8 bases at V and 1 base at J, with 10 bases between. The length of the CDR3 is 13 residues. Germline assignment: CDR1 MNHEY and CDR2 SMNVEV (reference sequence). The CDR3 is CASQRVRTDTQYF. As DNA, the CDR3 is TGTGCCAGCCAACGGGTCCGCACAGATACGCAGTATTTT.

This clone occurred a few times. The V call is TRBV5-4, the J call TRBJ1-2; perhaps TRBD1 as D (5 bases). Per germline, CDR1 SGHNT and CDR2 YYREEE (reference sequence). The CDR3 consists of 15 residues. With 0 bases removed from V and 8 bases from J, the gap between germline ends came to 17 bases. CDR3 coding DNA: TGTGCCAGCAGCTTGGCCCTGACGGCTCAGGGCGGCTACACCTTC. Amino acid sequence: CASSLALTAQGGYTF.

This clone was observed a few times. The same CDR3 is also encoded by other DNA sequences in this sample. The V and J genes are TRBV7-9 and TRBJ2-7, with D tentatively TRBD2 (5 bases). The CDR3 extends over 15 amino acids. Trimming left V 1 base short and J 2 bases short, with 12 bases between. Germline CDR1 and CDR2: SEHNR and FQNEAQ (reference sequence). The CDR3 bases are TGTGCCAGCAGCTTAGGAGGGAGCGGCACCTACGAGCAGTACTTC. Protein sequence: CASSLGGSGTYEQYF. Full variable domain (rest looked up from reference TRBV7-9 and TRBJ2-7): DTGVSQNPRHKITKRGQNVTFRCDPISEHNRLYWYRQTLGQGPEFLTYFQNEAQLEKSRLLSDRFSAERPKGSFSTLEIQRTEQGDSAMYLCASSLGGSGTYEQYFGPGTRLTVT.

The chain carries TRBV6-5 and TRBJ1-5, with 8 nucleotides matching TRBD1. Germline trimming cut 4 bases from V and 4 bases from J; bases unmatched to any gene: 3. The CDR3 loop spans 14 amino acids. CDR1 and CDR2 (germline): MNHEY, SVGAGI. CDR3 in DNA: TGTGCCAGCAGTTCGGACAGGGCAAATCAGCCCCAGCATTTT. Amino acid sequence: CASSSDRANQPQHF.

This clone was picked up many times. V and J are TRBV7-3 and TRBJ2-1, with 7 nucleotides matching TRBD2. Germline CDR1 is SGHTA and CDR2 is FQGTGA. The J segment lost 3 bases and the V segment lost 0 bases, leaving 2 bases of the junction unmatched. The CDR3 consists of 15 residues. As DNA, the CDR3 is TGTGCCAGCAGCTTAACCAGCGGGAACTACAATGAGCAGTTCTTC. It specifies CASSLTSGNYNEQFF.

The rearrangement uses TRBV20-1 and TRBJ1-2; a possible D gene is TRBD1 (6 bases). This CDR3 has 11 amino acids. In germline, CDR1 is DFQATT, CDR2 SNEGSKA (reference sequence). DNA for the CDR3: TGCAGCCACCGAAGGGGGTATGGCTACACCTTC. Translating gives CSHRRGYGYTF.

This chain connects TRBV19 to TRBJ2-5; 11 bases are shared with TRBD2. The CDR3 spans 16 residues. The trim removed 5 bases at V and 1 base at J, leaving 6 bases unmatched. The V gene's germline CDR1 is LNHDA and CDR2 SQIVND (reference sequence). The CDR3 region is CASSRLAGLVQETQYF. The CDR3 DNA reads as TGTGCCAGTAGTCGACTAGCGGGGTTGGTCCAAGAGACCCAGTACTTC.

The rearrangement joins TRBV28 to TRBJ2-1, with 8 nucleotides matching TRBD1. Germline V gene sequence: CDR1 MDHEN, CDR2 SYDVKM. CDR3 length: 13 amino acids. J was trimmed by 7 bases and V by 6 bases; bases with no gene match: 5. This chain's CDR3 is CASSPGQENEQFF. CDR3 in DNA: TGTGCCAGCAGCCCGGGACAGGAAAATGAGCAGTTCTTC.

The chain recombines TRBV7-2 with TRBJ2-7; TRBD1 agrees at 7 bases. V dropped 5 bases and J dropped 6; count of bases not matched to a gene: 13. The germline V gene encodes CDR1 SGHTA and CDR2 FQGNSA. The CDR3 spans 15 residues. The chain's CDR3 is CASSQRINNRGEQYF. In nucleotides, the CDR3 is TGTGCCAGCAGCCAACGCATCAACAACAGGGGCGAGCAGTACTTC.